One T cell receptor beta chain is described in this entry. The data were obtained in a study of CD8 T cells in Susac syndrome. RNA amounts of roughly 0.45 to 1 ug underwent reverse transcription with random hexamers. TCRdb reprocessed the immunoSEQ multiplex PCR reads via MiXCR and lists one record per CDR3 protein. Of around 230,000 distinct CDR3 sequences listed, almost 97% are singletons. V dropped 5 bases and J dropped 5 bases, with 15 bases sitting between them. Germline CDR1 reads SGHVS; CDR2 reads FNYEAQ. This CDR3 has 14 amino acids. The V gene is TRBV7-6, the J gene TRBJ2-5, with a possible D match to TRBD2 (5 bases). The specimen sequenced was CD4+ T cells from PBMCs. This sequence originates from a human donor with Susac syndrome. As DNA, the CDR3 is TGTGCCAGCAGCCGGGGTGAAGTTCGGGAGACCCAGTACTTC. Amino acids: CASSRGEVRETQYF. The full variable domain, in which reference TRBV7-6 and TRBJ2-5 provide the parts outside the CDR3, is GAGVSQSPRYKVTKRGQDVALRCDPISGHVSLYWYRQALGQGPEFLTYFNYEAQQDKSGLPNDRFSAERPEGSISTLTIQRTEQRDSAMYRCASSRGEVRETQYFGPGTRLLVL.